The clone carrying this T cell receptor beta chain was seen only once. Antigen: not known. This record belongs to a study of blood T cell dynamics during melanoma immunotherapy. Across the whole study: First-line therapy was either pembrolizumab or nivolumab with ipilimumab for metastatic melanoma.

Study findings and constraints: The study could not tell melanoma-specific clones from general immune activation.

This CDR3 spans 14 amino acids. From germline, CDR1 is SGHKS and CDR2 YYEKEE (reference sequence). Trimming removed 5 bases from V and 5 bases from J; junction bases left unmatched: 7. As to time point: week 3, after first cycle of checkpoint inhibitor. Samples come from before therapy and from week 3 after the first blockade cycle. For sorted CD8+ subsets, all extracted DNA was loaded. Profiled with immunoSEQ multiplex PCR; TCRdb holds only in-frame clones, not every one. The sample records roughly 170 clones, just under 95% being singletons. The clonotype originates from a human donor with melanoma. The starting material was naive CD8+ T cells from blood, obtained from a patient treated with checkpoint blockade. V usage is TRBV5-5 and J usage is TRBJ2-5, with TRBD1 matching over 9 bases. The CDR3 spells CASRPGTGWETQYF. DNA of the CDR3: TGTGCCAGCAGGCCCGGGACAGGGTGGGAGACCCAGTACTTC.